What follows are 26 T cell receptor beta chains derived from one specimen sequenced in a study of T-cell memory formation after mild COVID-19. In TCRdb, the 5' RACE reads were re-called with MiXCR into one record per CDR3 protein. Here the sample spans under 400,000 distinct CDR3 sequences, over 25% being singletons. Sequenced material: PBMCs or a T cell subset sorted from them (not recorded which). The source is an adult woman who had mild COVID-19 (a few samples of this study predate the infection). Cell type and time point are not known.

This clonotype was picked up a small number of times. The V call is TRBV7-8, the J call TRBJ2-7; TRBD1 matches 8 bases. Germline V CDR1 and CDR2: SGHVS, FQNEAQ. V shed 4 bases, J shed 1 base, and the junction held 6 bases outside the gene matches. This CDR3 spans 15 amino acids. DNA for the CDR3: TGTGCCAGCAGCTCTTCAGGGGGCAGGTCCTACGAGCAGTACTTC. The encoded protein is CASSSSGGRSYEQYF.

The sample holds many counts of this clonotype. The rearrangement joins TRBV2 to TRBJ2-7; 7 nucleotides align to TRBD2. Germline loops: CDR1 SNHLY, CDR2 FYNNEI. V lost 8 bases, J lost 3 bases, and 7 bases stayed unmatched. The CDR3 is 13 residues long. CDR3 in amino acids: CASLLASGYEQYF. CDR3 nucleotides: TGTGCCAGCCTGTTGGCTAGCGGCTACGAGCAGTACTTC. The full variable domain, in which reference TRBV2 and TRBJ2-7 provide the parts outside the CDR3, is EPEVTQTPSHQVTQMGQEVILRCVPISNHLYFYWYRQILGQKVEFLVSFYNNEISEKSEIFDDQFSVERPDGSNFTLKIRSTKLEDSAMYFCASLLASGYEQYFGPGTRLTVT.

The chain employs TRBV10-3 and TRBJ1-5; D gene uncertain. The CDR3 is made up of 13 amino acids. CDR1 and CDR2 from the germline V gene are ENHRY and SYGVKD. V was trimmed by 3 bases and J by 6 bases, leaving 9 bases between them. DNA of the CDR3: TGTGCCATCAGTGACCGAGAAGGTCAGCCCCAGCATTTT. This encodes CAISDREGQPQHF.

The V gene is TRBV12-3 or TRBV12-4, the J gene TRBJ2-4; D gene unclear. V lost 3 bases to trimming and J lost 9 bases, with 6 bases between them. CDR3 length: 11 residues. CDR3 nucleotides: TGTGCCAGCAGTTTGGGTGCCATTCAGTACTTC. It yields the protein CASSLGAIQYF.

Only a few counts were recorded for this clonotype. The rearrangement links TRBV15 to TRBJ1-2; D is possibly TRBD1 (6 bases). V was shortened by 5 bases and J by 6 bases, with 22 bases between the two germline ends. CDR1 and CDR2 (germline): LNHNV, YYDKDF (reference sequence). The CDR3 covers 16 residues. CDR3 sequence: CATSENSGHPSDGYTF. CDR3 nucleotide sequence: TGTGCCACCAGCGAGAACTCGGGACACCCCAGCGATGGCTACACCTTC.

The J gene is TRBJ1-2, the V gene TRBV27; TRBD1 matches 8 bases. The germline V gene has CDR1 MNHEY and CDR2 SMNVEV (reference sequence). The trim removed 3 bases at V and 3 bases at J, leaving 6 bases unmatched. The CDR3 loop spans 15 amino acids. DNA of the CDR3: TGTGCCAGCAGTTTTCTGGGACAGGAGTACTATGGCTACACCTTC. Its protein product is CASSFLGQEYYGYTF.

This clonotype was detected a few times. The rearrangement links TRBV5-6 to TRBJ2-3, with D uncertain. Germline-derived CDR1 and CDR2 are SGHDT and YYEEEE. The ends were cut back, 5 bases at V and 0 bases at J, with 13 bases in the middle. The CDR3 runs to 15 residues. CDR3 nucleotides: TGTGCCAGCAGAATGGTGTTCTCCAGCACAGATACGCAGTATTTT. Its protein product is CASRMVFSSTDTQYF.

The V and J genes are TRBV7-3 and TRBJ2-1; D uncertain. V lost 2 bases, J lost 5 bases, and 10 bases lay in between. The CDR3 has 14 residues. Germline CDR1 is SGHTA and CDR2 is FQGTGA. The CDR3 region is CASSLDRYHNEQFF. DNA of the CDR3: TGTGCCAGCAGCTTAGATCGCTATCACAATGAGCAGTTCTTC.

This clonotype has more than one count but fewer than ten. V and J are TRBV6-2 or TRBV6-3 and TRBJ2-1; D may be TRBD2 (6 bases). Trimming removed 6 bases at V and 6 bases at J, with 6 bases between. The CDR3 runs 11 residues. The germline gives CDR1 MNHEY, CDR2 SVGEGT. This chain's CDR3 is CASREGNEQFF. CDR3 coding DNA: TGTGCCAGCAGGGAGGGCAATGAGCAGTTCTTC.

Turning to this clonotype: An end of the junction differs from the germline gene, which may be a read error. This chain joins TRBV12-3 or TRBV12-4 and TRBJ1-1; D perhaps matches TRBD1 (5 bases). The CDR3 runs to 14 residues. CDR3 sequence: CASLLDHFDSALVF. As DNA, the CDR3 is TGTGCCAGCCTCCTTGACCATTTCGACAGTGCTCTAGTCTTT.

The gene calls are TRBV5-1 and TRBJ1-2, with 7 bases identical to TRBD1. V was clipped by 4 bases and J by 7 bases; unmatched bases: 10. This CDR3 comprises 14 residues. CDR1 SGHRS and CDR2 YFSETQ come from the germline V gene. CDR3 nucleotide sequence: TGCGCCAGCAGCCGGCAGGGGGGAGGTCTTGGCTACACCTTC. Translated, it gives CASSRQGGGLGYTF.

The chain employs TRBV9 and TRBJ1-4, with TRBD1 as a possible D gene (5 bases). Germline V gene sequence: CDR1 SGDLS, CDR2 YYNGEE. This CDR3 is built from 13 residues. The V end lost 0 bases, the J end lost 7 bases, and 7 bases lay between the germline ends. The CDR3 region is CASSVAGSEKLFF. The DNA of the CDR3 is TGTGCCAGCAGCGTAGCAGGGTCTGAAAAACTGTTTTTT.

The V and J genes are TRBV7-8 and TRBJ2-2, with D possibly being TRBD1 (6 bases). V dropped 1 base and J dropped 3 bases, with 15 bases sitting between them. CDR3 size: 17 residues. The germline gives CDR1 SGHVS, CDR2 FQNEAQ. The CDR3 region has the DNA TGTGCCAGCAGCTTAGTTGGGGCAGGGGCCGACACCGGGGAGCTGTTTTTT. This codes for CASSLVGAGADTGELFF.

Details on this clonotype: An end of the junction differs from the germline gene, which may be a read error. V usage is TRBV7-9 and J usage is TRBJ1-5, with 8 bases aligning to TRBD1. Per the germline V gene, CDR1 is SEHNR and CDR2 is FQNEAQ (reference sequence). The CDR3 has 12 residues. This CDR3 reads CASSLTGWGQVF. The CDR3 DNA sequence: TGTGCCAGCAGCTTAACTGGTTGGGGACAGGTTTTT.

The chain carries TRBV12-3 or TRBV12-4 and TRBJ1-6, with no clear D. Trimming removed 3 bases at V and 9 bases at J, with 3 bases between. This CDR3 has 11 residues. The CDR3 protein is CASSFGSPLHF. In DNA form, the CDR3 reads TGTGCCAGCAGTTTCGGTTCACCCCTCCACTTT.

V is TRBV18 and J is TRBJ2-2; no clear D gene. The CDR3 totals 16 residues. V was trimmed by 0 bases and J by 1 base, leaving 9 bases between them. Germline CDR1 KGHSH, CDR2 LQKENI. CDR3 residues: CASSPPGSLNTGELFF. The CDR3 DNA sequence: TGTGCCAGCTCACCACCCGGGTCTCTGAACACCGGGGAGCTGTTTTTT.

In its sample, this clonotype was seen many times. The gene calls are TRBV20-1 and TRBJ2-7; 12 nucleotides agree with TRBD2. V lost 3 bases and J lost 0; bases outside the gene matches: 3. Germline CDR1 DFQATT, CDR2 SNEGSKA (reference sequence). The CDR3 is made up of 15 amino acids. In nucleotides, the CDR3 is TGCAGTGCTAGCACTAGCGGGGGGTTCTCCTACGAGCAGTACTTC. Its protein product is CSASTSGGFSYEQYF.

This clonotype was seen a few times. The CDR3 sequence is CASSASTGIRNTEAFF. The DNA for the CDR3 is TGTGCCAGCAGCGCCTCGACAGGGATCAGGAACACTGAAGCTTTCTTT. The chain employs TRBV5-8 and TRBJ1-1; 7 nucleotides match TRBD1. V lost 4 bases and J lost 1; bases outside the gene matches: 10. The CDR3 length is 16 residues. The germline gives CDR1 SGHTS, CDR2 YDEGEE.

The rearrangement links TRBV6-5 to TRBJ1-1; tentative D call: TRBD1 (6 bases). The CDR3 consists of 17 residues. Trimming removed 1 base from V and 3 bases from J, with 18 bases in between. Germline V gene lookup returns CDR1 MNHEY and CDR2 SVGAGI. The CDR3 reads CASSYWPQRGDYTEAFF. CDR3 sequence (DNA): TGTGCCAGCAGTTACTGGCCACAGAGGGGGGACTACACTGAAGCTTTCTTT.

This clonotype was seen more than once but under ten times. The chain recombines TRBV18 with TRBJ2-3; TRBD1 matches at 7 bases. CDR3 size: 15 residues. V shed 3 bases and J 6 bases; nucleotides not matched to a gene: 9. Germline V gene data show CDR1 as KGHSH and CDR2 as LQKENI. CDR3 nucleotides: TGTGCCAGCTCACCGGACAGGCCGGCAGGGGATACGCAGTATTTT. Translating it yields CASSPDRPAGDTQYF.

Only a few counts were recorded for this clonotype. J is TRBJ2-2 and V is TRBV10-3; 10 positions agree with TRBD1. V shed 5 bases and J 5 bases; nucleotides not matched to a gene: 8. Germline V gives CDR1 ENHRY, CDR2 SYGVKD. The CDR3 is made up of 16 amino acids. The CDR3 spells CAISSTGTGVTGELFF. Here the CDR3 DNA reads TGTGCCATCAGTAGCACCGGGACAGGGGTTACCGGGGAGCTGTTTTTT.

This clonotype has more than one count but fewer than ten. The rearrangement joins TRBV24-1 to TRBJ2-1; no firm D call. V was pared by 6 bases and J by 0 bases, with 5 bases between. This CDR3 is built from 13 residues. Per germline, CDR1 KGHDR and CDR2 SFDVKD. The CDR3 bases are TGTGCCACCAGTTCCATCTCCTACAATGAGCAGTTCTTC. Amino acid sequence: CATSSISYNEQFF.

At least ten counts were recorded for this clonotype. The chain has TRBV12-3 or TRBV12-4 and TRBJ2-3; TRBD1 matches 10 bases. The CDR3 length is 15 residues. Unmatched junction bases numbered 4, after V lost 5 bases and J lost 2 bases. CDR3 nucleotide sequence: TGTGCCAGCAGTGGGGACAGGGGCTTCACAGATACGCAGTATTTT. It encodes CASSGDRGFTDTQYF.

The chain employs TRBV6-5 and TRBJ2-7; possibly TRBD2 for D (5 bases). The CDR3 length is 13 residues. Trimming removed 0 bases from V and 7 bases from J, with 10 bases in between. The germline V gene has CDR1 MNHEY and CDR2 SVGAGI. The CDR3 region has the DNA TGTGCCAGCAGTTACTCTGGCCGCGGGGAGCAGTACTTC. It encodes CASSYSGRGEQYF.

This chain links TRBV9 with TRBJ2-7; D perhaps matches TRBD2 (6 bases). V was pared by 0 bases and J by 0 bases, with 13 bases between. The CDR3 has 16 amino acids. Germline V gene sequence: CDR1 SGDLS, CDR2 YYNGEE. The CDR3 nucleotides read TGTGCCAGCAGCGTAGATGGGGCGGGGAGCTCCTACGAGCAGTACTTC. As protein: CASSVDGAGSSYEQYF. Filled out from reference TRBV9 and TRBJ2-7, the complete variable domain reads DSGVTQTPKHLITATGQRVTLRCSPRSGDLSVYWYQQSLDQGLQFLIQYYNGEERAKGNILERFSAQQFPDLHSELNLSSLELGDSALYFCASSVDGAGSSYEQYFGPGTRLTVT.

The chain carries TRBV2 and TRBJ2-4; TRBD1 matches at 9 bases. V dropped 3 bases and J dropped 0; count of bases not matched to a gene: 3. Germline V gene lookup returns CDR1 SNHLY and CDR2 FYNNEI. The CDR3 contains 16 residues. As DNA, the CDR3 is TGTGCCAGCAGTGAGGACAGGGGTGTAGCCAAAAACATTCAGTACTTC. Its translation is CASSEDRGVAKNIQYF.